The 25 T cell receptor beta chains given below trace back to one sample, sequenced in a study of T and B cells in COVID-19 patients. BIOMED2 TRB-A/B primer pools were used in multiplex TRB PCR. MiXCR, run by TCRdb on the multiplex PCR reads, gives a single entry per CDR3 protein. The sample comprises 6,000 to 8,500 distinct CDR3 sequences, around 32% of which are singletons, and approximately 24% rests with the top ten. TRB was amplified from around 250-460 ng of blood genomic DNA. What was sequenced was blood. These receptors all come from a human donor who had recovered from COVID-19.

Within the sample, this clonotype is medium-sized (0.01 to 0.1%). V and J are TRBV29-1 and TRBJ2-3; 9 positions agree with TRBD1. Germline V gene lookup returns CDR1 SQVTM and CDR2 ANQGSEA. There are 15 residues in the CDR3. Unmatched junction bases numbered 8, after V lost 1 base and J lost 6 bases. CDR3 sequence (DNA): TGCAGCGTTGAAGCCCCGGGACAGGGAGATGATACGCAGTATTTT. Its protein is CSVEAPGQGDDTQYF.

This clonotype is classed as medium-sized. The rearrangement links TRBV15 to TRBJ2-6; D unclear. Germline lookup yields CDR1 LNHNV and CDR2 YYDKDF (reference sequence). This CDR3 region has 16 residues. The V end was cut by 1 base, the J end by 0 bases, with 7 bases between. CDR3 residues: CATSRGSGSGANVLTF. The CDR3 DNA reads as TGTGCCACCAGCAGAGGGTCCGGCTCTGGGGCCAACGTCCTGACTTTC.

There are a few counts of this clonotype. The gene calls are TRBV6-1 and TRBJ2-5, with 10 bases fitting TRBD1. Germline V gene data show CDR1 as MNHNS and CDR2 as SASEGT. Trimming at V came to 6 bases and at J to 5 bases, leaving 12 bases not matched to a gene. CDR3 length equals 16 residues. CDR3 amino acids: CASSQSRTGGTETQYF. CDR3 DNA sequence: TGTGCCAGCAGCCAAAGCCGGACAGGGGGGACGGAGACCCAGTACTTC.

This chain uses TRBV10-3 with TRBJ2-6; either TRBD1 or TRBD2 may fit D (5 bases each). This CDR3 has 16 residues. V shed 7 bases and J shed 0 bases, with 13 bases lying between them. The germline V gene has CDR1 ENHRY and CDR2 SYGVKD. CDR3 nucleotide sequence: TGTGCCATCACCGGGGACGGTAGCTCTGGGGCCAACGTCCTGACTTTC. Its protein is CAITGDGSSGANVLTF.

Points on this clonotype: Relative to the germline gene, one junction end is altered; a read error may explain this. This chain connects TRBV5-6 to TRBJ1-3, with 8 bases lining up with TRBD1. The germline V gene has CDR1 SGHDT and CDR2 YYEEEE. The CDR3 runs 15 residues. In DNA, the CDR3 is TGCGCCAGCAGCCCGGACAGGGATCCTGGAAACACCATATATTTT. It codes for CASSPDRDPGNTIYF.

V usage is TRBV18 and J usage is TRBJ1-6; 8 positions match TRBD1. The CDR3 has 15 amino acids. With V trimmed by 3 bases and J by 7 bases, 5 bases remained unmatched. Germline V CDR1 and CDR2: KGHSH, LQKENI. The CDR3 loop is CASSPQGAQNSPLHF. In DNA form, the CDR3 reads TGTGCCAGCTCACCCCAGGGGGCGCAAAATTCACCCCTCCACTTT.

The sample holds one count of this clonotype. V gene TRBV11-2 combines with J gene TRBJ2-1; 8 bases are shared with TRBD2. After removal of 3 bases from V and 4 bases from J, the junction contained 5 bases not matched to a gene. The CDR3 has 15 amino acids. Germline V gene sequence: CDR1 SGHAT, CDR2 FQNNGV. CDR3 nucleotide sequence: TGTGCCAGCAGCTTTGACAGCGGGGGATACAATGAGCAGTTCTTC. The encoded protein is CASSFDSGGYNEQFF.

This clonotype is categorized as medium-sized. The V gene is TRBV5-5, the J gene TRBJ2-2; unclear D gene. This CDR3 is 15 amino acids long. CDR1 is SGHKS, CDR2 YYEKEE, per germline (reference sequence). V lost 4 bases and J lost 4, with 14 bases in between. The CDR3 protein is CASSGMTSSTGELFF. The CDR3 region has the DNA TGTGCCAGCAGCGGGATGACCTCTAGCACCGGGGAGCTGTTTTTT.

The gene calls are TRBV6-1 and TRBJ2-2; D unresolved. CDR1 is MNHNS, CDR2 SASEGT, per germline. This CDR3 is built from 13 residues. Between the trimmed V and J ends, which lost 5 bases and 6 bases, there was a span of 10 bases. The CDR3 here is CASSYSKAGELFF. The DNA of the CDR3 is TGTGCCAGCAGTTACTCGAAGGCCGGGGAGCTGTTTTTT.

V gene TRBV11-2 combines with J gene TRBJ2-5, with a weak D call TRBD1 (5 bases). CDR3 length: 14 amino acids. Trimming stripped 1 base from V and 5 bases from J, with 11 bases between. Per the germline V gene, CDR1 is SGHAT and CDR2 is FQNNGV. DNA of the CDR3: TGTGCCAGCAGCTTAGTCCAGGGCGAGGAGACCCAGTACTTC. It codes for CASSLVQGEETQYF.

This clonotype is judged medium-sized (0.01 to 0.1%). This chain uses TRBV29-1 with TRBJ1-1, with D tentatively TRBD1 (5 bases). Germline CDR1 and CDR2: SQVTM and ANQGSEA. This CDR3 region has 11 residues. Trimming pared 8 bases from V and 4 bases from J, leaving 11 bases between. CDR3 nucleotide sequence: TGCAGCACCTCCAGGGCCACTGAAGCTTTCTTT. Translated: CSTSRATEAFF.

V is TRBV20-1 and J is TRBJ1-3; no definite D call. This CDR3 has 15 amino acids. Germline V gene lookup returns CDR1 DFQATT and CDR2 SNEGSKA (reference sequence). Between the trimmed V and J ends, which lost 0 bases and 0 bases, there was a span of 9 bases. The CDR3 DNA reads as TGCAGTGCTAGAGATCTGGGCAACTCTGGAAACACCATATATTTT. It translates to CSARDLGNSGNTIYF.

Only a few counts were recorded for this clonotype. V gene TRBV10-3 combines with J gene TRBJ2-1; D is ambiguous. The CDR3 contains 15 residues. Germline-derived CDR1 and CDR2 are ENHRY and SYGVKD. V dropped 2 bases and J dropped 4 bases, with 12 bases sitting between them. CDR3 sequence (DNA): TGTGCCATCAGTGAGACCGGGCCGGCTTACAATGAGCAGTTCTTC. This sequence encodes CAISETGPAYNEQFF.

The chain recombines TRBV27 with TRBJ2-5; possible D gene TRBD1, 5 bases. Germline V gene lookup returns CDR1 MNHEY and CDR2 SMNVEV (reference sequence). The length of the CDR3 is 14 residues. Trimming shortened V by 4 bases and J by 4 bases, and 13 bases separated the two germline ends. CDR3 region: CASSWGSSLETQYF. In DNA form, the CDR3 reads TGTGCCAGCAGTTGGGGCAGTTCACTAGAGACCCAGTACTTC.

The V and J genes are TRBV19 and TRBJ1-5; D uncertain. Germline CDR1 is LNHDA and CDR2 is SQIVND (reference sequence). The CDR3 contains 12 residues. V was trimmed by 5 bases and J by 4 bases, leaving 6 bases between them. The CDR3 is CASSSRNQPQHF. CDR3 DNA: TGTGCCAGTAGTTCCAGGAATCAGCCCCAGCATTTT.

This clonotype was recorded a few times. CDR3 bases: TGCAGTGCTACCCAGGGTAGAGAGACCCAGTACTTC. Protein product: CSATQGRETQYF. The chain employs TRBV20-1 and TRBJ2-5, with D perhaps TRBD1 (5 bases). This CDR3 is 12 amino acids long. Germline CDR1 DFQATT, CDR2 SNEGSKA (reference sequence). V dropped 4 bases and J dropped 4 bases, with 10 bases sitting between them.

The genes are TRBV27 and TRBJ1-3, with TRBD1 as a possible D gene (5 bases). Germline CDR1 is MNHEY and CDR2 is SMNVEV (reference sequence). V lost 2 bases and J 1 base, leaving 9 bases between the germline ends. This CDR3 spans 15 amino acids. In nucleotides, the CDR3 is TGTGCCAGCAGTTTACTAGGGGTTTCTGGAAACACCATATATTTT. Its translation is CASSLLGVSGNTIYF.

This rearrangement joins TRBV6-5 to TRBJ2-1; D tentatively fits TRBD1 or TRBD2 (5 bases each). Germline V gene data show CDR1 as MNHEY and CDR2 as SVGAGI. Trimming took off 6 bases at V and 4 bases at J, with 22 bases between the two ends. The length of the CDR3 is 17 residues. Here the CDR3 reads CASSHRGLGNHYNEQFF. CDR3 sequence (DNA): TGTGCCAGCAGCCACCGGGGCCTAGGGAATCATTACAATGAGCAGTTCTTC.

The chain joins TRBV5-4 to TRBJ2-5; TRBD2 agrees at 12 bases. The CDR3 is 16 residues long. The V gene's germline CDR1 is SGHNT and CDR2 YYREEE (reference sequence). The V gene end was trimmed by 4 bases and the J gene end by 2 bases; junction bases not matched to a gene: 6. DNA of the CDR3: TGTGCCAGCAGCAAAAGGACTAGCGGGACTCAAGAGACCCAGTACTTC. Protein product: CASSKRTSGTQETQYF.

A few counts support this clonotype. The chain has TRBV27 and TRBJ1-6; TRBD1 matches 7 bases. This CDR3 has 16 amino acids. J lost 9 bases, V lost 5 bases, and 13 bases had no gene match. Looked up from germline, CDR1 is MNHEY and CDR2 is SMNVEV (reference sequence). The CDR3 nucleotides are TGTGCCAGCAGTCCTCCCGCTGGGACAGACGCTTCACCCCTCCACTTT. This sequence encodes CASSPPAGTDASPLHF.

The chain has TRBV20-1 and TRBJ2-3, with 9 bases matching TRBD1. Trimming at V came to 5 bases and at J to 1 base, leaving 4 bases not matched to a gene. The CDR3 has 14 residues. Per the germline V gene, CDR1 is DFQATT and CDR2 is SNEGSKA (reference sequence). CDR3 in DNA: TGCAGTGCTGTGGACAGGGGCGGCACAGATACGCAGTATTTT. Residues: CSAVDRGGTDTQYF.

The chain combines TRBV5-4 with TRBJ2-5, with 8 bases that match TRBD2. The germline CDR1 and CDR2 sequences are SGHNT and YYREEE (reference sequence). The CDR3 runs to 14 residues. After removal of 6 bases from V and 2 bases from J, the junction contained 6 bases not matched to a gene. The CDR3 nucleotides read TGTGCCAGCAACAGCGGGGGTACTCAAGAGACCCAGTACTTC. Translation gives CASNSGGTQETQYF.

This clonotype was detected a few times. The rearrangement links TRBV5-5 to TRBJ2-1, with D uncertain. V was clipped by 1 base and J by 0 bases, with 5 bases between them. The CDR3 consists of 14 residues. Germline V gives CDR1 SGHKS, CDR2 YYEKEE (reference sequence). The CDR3 region has the DNA TGTGCCAGCAGCTTGAGGGACTCCTACAATGAGCAGTTCTTC. Its protein is CASSLRDSYNEQFF.

Details on this clonotype: One end of the junction is discordant with germline, which a read error may explain. V gene TRBV5-4 combines with J gene TRBJ2-1; D possibly corresponds to TRBD2 (6 bases). The germline gives CDR1 SGHNT, CDR2 YYREEE (reference sequence). The CDR3 spans 14 residues. The CDR3 loop is CASQGGYSYNEQFF. Written as DNA, the CDR3 is TGCGCCAGCCAGGGAGGCTACTCCTACAATGAGCAGTTCTTC.

This clonotype is medium-sized (0.01 to 0.1%) by share. The V and J genes are TRBV19 and TRBJ2-7, with D possibly matching TRBD1 (6 bases). The CDR3 loop spans 15 amino acids. With 3 bases removed from V and 4 bases from J, the gap between germline ends came to 16 bases. CDR1 and CDR2 from the germline V gene are LNHDA and SQIVND (reference sequence). This CDR3 reads CASSIGVAGVYEQYF. CDR3 bases: TGTGCCAGTAGTATCGGCGTGGCAGGGGTGTACGAGCAGTACTTC. Drawing the rest from reference TRBV19 and TRBJ2-7, the complete variable domain is DGGITQSPKYLFRKEGQNVTLSCEQNLNHDAMYWYRQDPGQGLRLIYYSQIVNDFQKGDIAEGYSVSREKKESFPLTVTSAQKNPTAFYLCASSIGVAGVYEQYFGPGTRLTVT.